This T cell receptor (beta chain) came from a study of blood T cell repertoires in COVID-19. Study-level background: Researchers got acute and convalescent COVID-19 samples from the United States, Italy and Spain. In each case, the material was cDNA or gDNA derived from T cells, B-cell-depleted T cells, or PBMCs.

As originally analysed: By means of reference gene primer amplification, nucleated cell counts were estimated. Produced via immunoSEQ multiplex PCR; TCRdb's table is partial and in-frame only. The DNA gave D and trimming, while V, J and clone size come from that table. The sample shows approximately 230,000 clones, around nine tenths of them seen only once. The receptor was derived from a man aged 18 to 35 with active or convalescent COVID-19. Source material: peripheral blood.

CDR3 sequence: CASGGTGSNQPQHF. The CDR3 DNA follows: TGTGCCAGCGGCGGGACAGGGAGCAATCAGCCCCAGCATTTT. The rearrangement uses TRBV18 and TRBJ1-5, with 9 bases fitting TRBD1. Germline trimming cut 8 bases from V and 1 base from J; bases unmatched to any gene: 3. CDR3 size: 14 residues. Germline CDR1 reads KGHSH; CDR2 reads LQKENI. Looking up the rest from reference TRBV18 and TRBJ1-5 gives the full variable domain: NAGVMQNPRHLVRRRGQEARLRCSPMKGHSHVYWYRQLPEEGLKFMVYLQKENIIDESGMPKERFSAEFPKEGPSILRIQQVVRGDSAAYFCASGGTGSNQPQHFGDGTRLSIL.